This T cell receptor (beta chain) emerged from a study of T cells in localized non-small cell lung cancer. In regard to this clone: As yet, its antigen is unknown.

Broader study findings: The tumor had only one region sequenced, so heterogeneity remains possible. Those with higher blood T cell density had longer overall survival. Adjacent uninvolved lung tissue had the highest T cell clonality, exceeding tumor. Turning up in adjacent lung were a median approximately 50 of the top 100 tumor clones.

Produced via immunoSEQ multiplex PCR; TCRdb's table is partial and in-frame only. The sample includes around 25,000 clones, around 85% of them seen just once. Germline values: CDR1 SEHNR, CDR2 FQNEAQ (reference sequence). V lost 3 bases and J 2 bases, leaving 11 bases between the germline ends. The CDR3 sequence is 15 residues long. The specimen comprised peripheral blood, sampled before any cancer treatment. The source of this sequence is a woman aged 40 to 75 with stage I lung adenocarcinoma. The J gene is TRBJ1-5, the V gene TRBV7-9; D not certain. CDR3 nucleotide sequence: TGTGCCAGCAGCTTGGCCTCGGGTGGCAATCAGCCCCAGCATTTT. It is translated as CASSLASGGNQPQHF.